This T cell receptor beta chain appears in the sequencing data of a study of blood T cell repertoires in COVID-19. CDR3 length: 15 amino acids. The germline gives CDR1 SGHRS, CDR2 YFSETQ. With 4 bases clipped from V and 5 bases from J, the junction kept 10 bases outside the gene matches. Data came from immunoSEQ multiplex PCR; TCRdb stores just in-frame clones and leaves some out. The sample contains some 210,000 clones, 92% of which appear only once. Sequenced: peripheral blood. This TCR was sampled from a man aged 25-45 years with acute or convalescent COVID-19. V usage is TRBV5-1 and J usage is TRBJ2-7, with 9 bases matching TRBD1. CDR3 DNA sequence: TGCGCCAGCAGCCGTTTAGGGACAGGGCTGGACGAGCAGTACTTC. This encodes CASSRLGTGLDEQYF.